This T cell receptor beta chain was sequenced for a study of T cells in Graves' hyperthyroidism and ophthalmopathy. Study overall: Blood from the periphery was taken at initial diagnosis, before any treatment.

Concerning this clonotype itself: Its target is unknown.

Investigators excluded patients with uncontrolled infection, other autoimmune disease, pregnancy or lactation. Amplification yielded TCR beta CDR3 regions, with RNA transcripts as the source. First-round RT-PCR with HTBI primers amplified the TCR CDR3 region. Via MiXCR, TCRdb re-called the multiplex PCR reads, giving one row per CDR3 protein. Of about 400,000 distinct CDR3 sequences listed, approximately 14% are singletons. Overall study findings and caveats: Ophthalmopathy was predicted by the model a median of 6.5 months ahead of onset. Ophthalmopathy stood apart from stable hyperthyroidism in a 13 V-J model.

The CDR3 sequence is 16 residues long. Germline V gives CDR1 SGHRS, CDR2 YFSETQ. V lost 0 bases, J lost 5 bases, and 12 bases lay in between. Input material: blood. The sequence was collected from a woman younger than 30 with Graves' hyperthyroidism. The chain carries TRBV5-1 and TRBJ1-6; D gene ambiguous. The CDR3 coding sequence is TGCGCCAGCAGCTTGGATCCGGGCGGGGATAATTCACCCCTCCACTTT. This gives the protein CASSLDPGGDNSPLHF. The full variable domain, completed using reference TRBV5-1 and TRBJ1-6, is KAGVTQTPRYLIKTRGQQVTLSCSPISGHRSVSWYQQTPGQGLQFLFEYFSETQRNKGNFPGRFSGRQFSNSRSEMNVSTLELGDSALYLCASSLDPGGDNSPLHFGNGTRLTVT.